Given below is one T cell receptor (beta chain) in context. Antigen specificity is unknown. This sample is part of a study of cytomegalovirus exposure and HLA in healthy donors. Findings and caveats of the study: The study designated about 180 TCR beta chains cytomegalovirus-associated.

The CDR3 spans 15 residues. V lost 0 bases and J 1 base, leaving 10 bases between the germline ends. Germline CDR1 is MGHRA and CDR2 is YSYEKL. The table came from immunoSEQ multiplex PCR; TCRdb's copy has only in-frame clones and leaves some out. The sample contains tens of thousands of clones, 80% to 90% of which appear only once. Among the 120 or so subjects of the validation cohort, separate from the approximately 660-subject first cohort, were the donors. This receptor was taken from a young woman in good health and CMV-seronegative. The chain recombines TRBV4-1 with TRBJ2-7; D is possibly TRBD1 (5 bases). Sequencing used PBMCs. This CDR3 reads CASSQDQGRSYEQYF. CDR3 nucleotides: TGCGCCAGCAGCCAAGACCAGGGCCGATCCTACGAGCAGTACTTC.